This T cell receptor (beta chain) came from a study of cytomegalovirus exposure and HLA in healthy donors. Germline values: CDR1 MNHEY, CDR2 SMNVEV (reference sequence). The CDR3 has 17 residues. Germline trimming cut 0 bases from V and 0 bases from J; bases unmatched to any gene: 8. Both 60 Vbeta primers and 13 Jbeta primers went into the PCR. Using immunoSEQ multiplex PCR, the repertoire was profiled, and TCRdb retains in-frame clones only, with some absent. The table includes approximately 77,000 clones, around 65% detected once. The receptor was derived from a man aged 55 to 70 in good health and CMV-seropositive. The sample comprised PBMCs. This chain links TRBV27 with TRBJ2-7, with 7 bases identical to TRBD1. The CDR3 sequence is CASSLSKFGTASYEQYF. The CDR3 DNA reads as TGTGCCAGCAGTTTATCGAAGTTCGGGACAGCCTCCTACGAGCAGTACTTC.